These 24 T cell receptor beta chains originate from one sample sequenced in a study of graft-versus-host responses after intestinal transplantation. Libraries were prepared by immunoSEQ multiplex PCR; TCRdb keeps only in-frame clonotypes and omits some of them. The sample has 15,000 or so clones; about 28% are singletons. The starting material was alloreactive CD4+ T cells from a mixed lymphocyte reaction culture, obtained before intestinal transplant. Noted subset: CFSE-low proliferating T cells sorted from approximately six-day pre-transplant mixed lymphocyte reaction (GvH or HvG direction). Receptors were obtained from a human patient who received an intestinal transplant.

About this clone itself: The junction shows a germline mismatch at one end, possibly a read error. This chain uses TRBV10-3 with TRBJ2-7; 8 bases are a match to TRBD2. Germline CDR1 reads ENHRY; CDR2 reads SYGVKD. The CDR3 is 14 amino acids. CDR3 residues: CASSYVGLAYEQYF. Here the CDR3 DNA reads TGTGCCAGCAGTTACGTGGGACTAGCCTACGAGCAGTACTTC.

The gene calls are TRBV30 and TRBJ2-5; TRBD2 matches at 10 bases. Losses at the gene ends were 6 bases for V and 5 bases for J; bases not matched to a gene: 9. Germline values: CDR1 GTSNPN, CDR2 SVGIG (reference sequence). The CDR3 runs to 14 residues. This chain's CDR3 is CACKKAGGRETQYF. CDR3 coding DNA: TGTGCCTGTAAAAAAGCGGGAGGGCGGGAGACCCAGTACTTC. The full variable domain, in which reference TRBV30 and TRBJ2-5 provide the parts outside the CDR3, is SQTIHQWPATLVQPVGSPLSLECTVEGTSNPNLYWYRQAAGRGLQLLFYSVGIGQISSEVPQNLSASRPQDRQFILSSKKLLLSDSGFYLCACKKAGGRETQYFGPGTRLLVL.

This clone has just a few counts. The rearrangement links TRBV6-5 to TRBJ1-4; possibly TRBD1 for D (5 bases). Deletions cut 5 bases from V and 8 bases from J, with 12 bases between. The CDR3 runs 13 residues. Germline V CDR1 and CDR2: MNHEY, SVGAGI. CDR3 residues: CASSARDGEKLFF. The CDR3, as DNA: TGTGCCAGCAGTGCCAGGGACGGAGAAAAACTGTTTTTT.

This clone was recorded a few times. This chain connects TRBV6-5 to TRBJ2-5; 9 bases map to TRBD1. From germline, CDR1 is MNHEY and CDR2 SVGAGI. V shed 5 bases, J shed 7 bases, and the junction held 5 bases outside the gene matches. This CDR3 spans 13 amino acids. CDR3 DNA: TGTGCCAGCAGTGGCCAGACAGGGGGGACCCAGTACTTC. Amino acid sequence: CASSGQTGGTQYF.

This clone is judged medium-sized (0.01 to 0.1%). This rearrangement joins TRBV2 to TRBJ2-2; TRBD2 aligns across 13 bases. From germline, CDR1 is SNHLY and CDR2 FYNNEI. The ends lost 6 bases at V and 2 bases at J; junction bases unmatched: 0. This CDR3 comprises 15 residues. CDR3 in amino acids: CASRGLAGNTGELFF. In nucleotides, the CDR3 is TGTGCCAGCAGGGGACTAGCGGGAAACACCGGGGAGCTGTTTTTT.

The CDR3 spells CASSLKGSTSYNEQFF. CDR3 bases: TGTGCCAGCAGCTTAAAGGGCAGTACCTCCTACAATGAGCAGTTCTTC. V usage is TRBV7-3 and J usage is TRBJ2-1; D call uncertain. Germline V gene lookup returns CDR1 SGHTA and CDR2 FQGTGA. The CDR3 sequence is 16 residues long. Trimming took 1 base from V and 0 from J, leaving 10 bases between them.

The chain uses TRBV11-2 and TRBJ2-3; D not resolved. Trimming left V 7 bases short and J 2 bases short, with 13 bases between. CDR1 and CDR2 from the germline V gene are SGHAT and FQNNGV. CDR3 length: 14 residues. The DNA for the CDR3 is TGTGCCAGCACCCAGACCGAACCCACAGATACGCAGTATTTT. It is translated as CASTQTEPTDTQYF.

The chain carries TRBV9 and TRBJ2-1; D is ambiguous. This CDR3 has 11 residues. CDR1 and CDR2 from the germline V gene are SGDLS and YYNGEE. The V end was cut by 0 bases, the J end by 8 bases, with 3 bases between. The CDR3 sequence: CASSVDHEQFF. The CDR3 DNA is TGTGCCAGCAGCGTAGACCATGAGCAGTTCTTC. The full variable domain, in which reference TRBV9 and TRBJ2-1 provide the parts outside the CDR3, is DSGVTQTPKHLITATGQRVTLRCSPRSGDLSVYWYQQSLDQGLQFLIQYYNGEERAKGNILERFSAQQFPDLHSELNLSSLELGDSALYFCASSVDHEQFFGPGTRLTVL.

The rearrangement uses TRBV27 and TRBJ2-2, with D hard to call. The V end was cut by 6 bases, the J end by 0 bases, with 2 bases between. The CDR3 is made up of 12 amino acids. CDR1 MNHEY and CDR2 SMNVEV come from the germline V gene (reference sequence). The CDR3 coding sequence is TGTGCCAGCAGAACGAACACCGGGGAGCTGTTTTTT. It translates to CASRTNTGELFF.

V is TRBV27 and J is TRBJ1-2, with 9 bases aligning to TRBD1. After removal of 9 bases from V and 1 base from J, the junction contained 9 bases not matched to a gene. The V gene's germline CDR1 is MNHEY and CDR2 SMNVEV (reference sequence). The CDR3 spans 15 residues. CDR3 region: CASRSGTGINYGYTF. CDR3 DNA: TGTGCCAGTCGCTCCGGGACAGGGATTAACTATGGCTACACCTTC.

The chain employs TRBV2 and TRBJ2-3; 13 nucleotides align to TRBD2. Germline CDR1 SNHLY, CDR2 FYNNEI. The CDR3 is 15 amino acids. V shed 10 bases, J shed 5 bases, and the junction held 9 bases outside the gene matches. CDR3 loop: CAIPGLAGVEDTQYF. The CDR3 bases are TGTGCCATCCCTGGACTAGCGGGGGTGGAAGATACGCAGTATTTT. Complete variable domain (other parts from reference TRBV2 and TRBJ2-3): EPEVTQTPSHQVTQMGQEVILRCVPISNHLYFYWYRQILGQKVEFLVSFYNNEISEKSEIFDDQFSVERPDGSNFTLKIRSTKLEDSAMYFCAIPGLAGVEDTQYFGPGTRLTVL.

The sample holds a few counts of this clone. CDR3 loop: CASSQPGQSSFIYNEQFF. DNA for the CDR3: TGCGCCAGCAGCCAACCGGGACAGTCGAGTTTCATTTACAATGAGCAGTTCTTC. The chain links TRBV4-1 to TRBJ2-1; 7 bases are a match to TRBD1. Germline CDR1 is MGHRA and CDR2 is YSYEKL. The V segment lost 2 bases and the J segment 4 bases; nucleotides outside the gene matches: 14. The length of the CDR3 is 18 residues.

Only a few counts were recorded for this clone. The DNA is left out, because the CDR3 cannot be placed on it with certainty; the CDR3 is given as TCRdb lists it. The gene calls are TRBV30 and TRBJ1-2. Ends included, the CDR3 has 13 residues. Looked up from germline, CDR1 is GTSNPN and CDR2 is SVGIG (reference sequence). This CDR3 reads CAWSVWRGTGYTF.

The chain combines TRBV5-1 with TRBJ1-3; D not resolved. V was pared by 1 base and J by 4 bases, with 12 bases between. Germline values: CDR1 SGHRS, CDR2 YFSETQ. The CDR3 length is 15 residues. The CDR3 DNA follows: TGCGCCAGCAGCTTGCCTAGAAGTTTGGGAAACACCATATATTTT. Residues: CASSLPRSLGNTIYF.

This clone was counted a few times. The gene calls are TRBV7-9 and TRBJ2-1; TRBD2 matches at 7 bases. Germline assignment: CDR1 SEHNR and CDR2 FQNEAQ (reference sequence). The ends lost 1 base at V and 0 bases at J; junction bases unmatched: 0. This CDR3 is 15 amino acids long. CDR3 sequence: CASSLGTSSYNEQFF. In DNA form, the CDR3 reads TGTGCCAGCAGCTTAGGGACTAGCTCCTACAATGAGCAGTTCTTC. The full variable domain, with the rest looked up from reference TRBV7-9 and TRBJ2-1, is DTGVSQNPRHKITKRGQNVTFRCDPISEHNRLYWYRQTLGQGPEFLTYFQNEAQLEKSRLLSDRFSAERPKGSFSTLEIQRTEQGDSAMYLCASSLGTSSYNEQFFGPGTRLTVL.

The rearrangement links TRBV20-1 to TRBJ2-7; perhaps TRBD2 as D (6 bases). The V and J ends lost 5 bases and 5 bases respectively, with 10 bases between them. Germline V gene data show CDR1 as DFQATT and CDR2 as SNEGSKA (reference sequence). The CDR3 runs 11 residues. CDR3 sequence (DNA): TGCAGTGCTTGTATAGCGGACGAGCAGTACTTC. Translating it yields CSACIADEQYF.

The rearrangement joins TRBV12-5 to TRBJ2-2; D is possibly TRBD1 (6 bases). The CDR3 consists of 15 residues. The V end was cut by 3 bases, the J end by 4 bases, with 12 bases between. Germline V gene data show CDR1 as LGHNT and CDR2 as FRNRAP. The CDR3 DNA reads as TGTGCTAGTGGTTTCGAGGGACATCTCACCGGGGAGCTGTTTTTT. It specifies CASGFEGHLTGELFF.

CDR3 nucleotides: TGTGCCAGCAGCCCGCGGACTAGCGGGAGTACCGAGCAGTACTTC. Its protein product is CASSPRTSGSTEQYF. The rearrangement joins TRBV11-2 to TRBJ2-7; TRBD2 matches 13 bases. The trim removed 5 bases at V and 6 bases at J, leaving 7 bases unmatched. The CDR3 runs to 15 residues. Germline loops: CDR1 SGHAT, CDR2 FQNNGV.

The V call is TRBV28, the J call TRBJ1-1; TRBD1 might be the D (6 bases). Germline loops: CDR1 MDHEN, CDR2 SYDVKM. CDR3 length: 15 amino acids. V lost 4 bases to trimming and J lost 4 bases, with 16 bases between them. CDR3 bases: TGTGCCAGCAGTTCGGGGGGCGCAGGGTCCACTGAAGCTTTCTTT. Its protein is CASSSGGAGSTEAFF.

The chain recombines TRBV6-5 with TRBJ2-7; D gene unclear. The CDR3 runs to 13 residues. Trimming stripped 7 bases from V and 0 bases from J, with 10 bases between. Germline values: CDR1 MNHEY, CDR2 SVGAGI. The CDR3 region has the DNA TGTGCCAGCATTATAAGGAGCTCCTACGAGCAGTACTTC. This encodes CASIIRSSYEQYF.

The rearrangement joins TRBV5-5 to TRBJ2-7; 10 positions match TRBD1. The CDR3 is 16 residues long. V lost 0 bases to trimming and J lost 5 bases; unmatched junction nucleotides: 8. Germline CDR1 and CDR2: SGHKS and YYEKEE (reference sequence). CDR3 nucleotide sequence: TGTGCCAGCAGCTTGGCCCTCCGGGACAGGGGCCACGAGCAGTACTTC. Protein product: CASSLALRDRGHEQYF. The full variable domain, with the rest looked up from reference TRBV5-5 and TRBJ2-7, is DAGVTQSPTHLIKTRGQQVTLRCSPISGHKSVSWYQQVLGQGPQFIFQYYEKEERGRGNFPDRFSARQFPNYSSELNVNALLLGDSALYLCASSLALRDRGHEQYFGPGTRLTVT.

This clone was counted only a few times. The chain uses TRBV27 and TRBJ1-5; the D gene is possibly TRBD1 (5 bases). The CDR3 contains 13 residues. The ends were cut back, 6 bases at V and 7 bases at J, with 13 bases in the middle. Germline loops: CDR1 MNHEY, CDR2 SMNVEV (reference sequence). The CDR3 region has the DNA TGTGCCAGCAGCCTACAGGTTCGCCAGCCCCAGCATTTT. This gives the protein CASSLQVRQPQHF.

The rearrangement uses TRBV28 and TRBJ1-2; TRBD1 aligns across 12 bases. The V gene's germline CDR1 is MDHEN and CDR2 SYDVKM. Trimming took 4 bases from V and 8 from J; bases not matched to a gene: 5. The CDR3 loop spans 14 amino acids. The CDR3 region has the DNA TGTGCCAGCAGTTCGCCCGGGACAGGGGGCGGCTACACCTTC. Translated, it gives CASSSPGTGGGYTF.

This clone was counted only a few times. This rearrangement joins TRBV25-1 to TRBJ1-6, with D hard to call. The CDR3 runs 12 residues. V lost 6 bases and J 16 bases, leaving 16 bases between the germline ends. CDR1 is MGHDK, CDR2 SYGVNS, per germline. CDR3: CASSDGSARLHF. The CDR3, as DNA: TGTGCCAGCAGCGACGGCTCCGCCCGTCTCCACTTT.